Each of the 7 T cell receptor beta chains below was sequenced from the same sample in a study of blood T cell repertoires in COVID-19. TCRdb's table, derived via immunoSEQ multiplex PCR, lists solely in-frame clones and lacks some. The repertoire includes approximately 190,000 clones, roughly 84% of them detected once, and around 7% sits in the top ten. Sequenced material: PBMCs or T cells enriched from blood (not recorded which). These receptors were taken from a man aged 35-49 years who had recovered from COVID-19.

The J gene is TRBJ1-1, the V gene TRBV10-2; 7 positions match TRBD1. In germline, CDR1 is WSHSY, CDR2 SAAADI. The CDR3 covers 15 residues. V trimming: 7 bases; J trimming: 4 bases; junction bases outside the gene matches: 12. In DNA form, the CDR3 reads TGCGCCAGCACCAGACAGGGCGCCGGAGGCACTGAAGCTTTCTTT. Translated: CASTRQGAGGTEAFF.

CDR3 in amino acids: CASSLGTVYGYTF. DNA of the CDR3: TGCGCCAGCAGCCTTGGGACAGTCTATGGCTACACCTTC. The chain uses TRBV5-1 and TRBJ1-2; 7 bases map to TRBD1. V dropped 4 bases and J dropped 4; count of bases not matched to a gene: 4. The CDR3 is made up of 13 amino acids. Germline V lookup: CDR1 SGHRS, CDR2 YFSETQ.

The chain joins TRBV27 to TRBJ1-5; TRBD1 matches 9 bases. Germline values: CDR1 MNHEY, CDR2 SMNVEV (reference sequence). The CDR3 runs to 15 residues. V lost 6 bases and J lost 4; bases outside the gene matches: 7. The CDR3 protein is CASSVQGAQNQPQHF. CDR3 nucleotides: TGTGCCAGCAGCGTACAGGGGGCGCAGAATCAGCCCCAGCATTTT.

The V call is TRBV5-4, the J call TRBJ1-1, with D possibly being TRBD1 (5 bases). The CDR3 has 15 amino acids. The V end lost 0 bases, the J end lost 4 bases, and 13 bases lay between the germline ends. The germline CDR1 and CDR2 sequences are SGHNT and YYREEE (reference sequence). The CDR3 protein is CASSLEVTGGTEAFF. CDR3 DNA: TGTGCCAGCAGCTTGGAGGTTACGGGGGGCACTGAAGCTTTCTTT.

The chain has TRBV20-1 and TRBJ1-6, with D unclear. The CDR3 is 13 residues long. Germline CDR1 reads DFQATT; CDR2 reads SNEGSKA (reference sequence). Trimming shortened V by 3 bases and J by 7 bases, and 10 bases separated the two germline ends. The CDR3 protein is CSASFTVNSPLHF. DNA for the CDR3: TGCAGTGCTAGTTTTACGGTAAATTCACCCCTCCACTTT.

The rearrangement uses TRBV5-1 and TRBJ2-5, with 8 nucleotides matching TRBD2. V gave up 1 base and J gave up 5 bases; unmatched junction bases: 7. Germline V gene data show CDR1 as SGHRS and CDR2 as YFSETQ. This CDR3 is 15 amino acids long. CDR3 loop: CASSLTGGPGETQYF. CDR3 coding DNA: TGCGCCAGCAGCTTGACGGGGGGGCCGGGTGAGACCCAGTACTTC. Looking up the rest from reference TRBV5-1 and TRBJ2-5 gives the full variable domain: KAGVTQTPRYLIKTRGQQVTLSCSPISGHRSVSWYQQTPGQGLQFLFEYFSETQRNKGNFPGRFSGRQFSNSRSEMNVSTLELGDSALYLCASSLTGGPGETQYFGPGTRLLVL.

The rearrangement uses TRBV30 and TRBJ2-5; D possibly corresponds to TRBD1 (5 bases). Germline V gene lookup returns CDR1 GTSNPN and CDR2 SVGIG (reference sequence). V was pared by 2 bases and J by 3 bases, with 10 bases between. The CDR3 extends over 13 amino acids. This CDR3 is CAWSQGWEETQYF. The CDR3 nucleotides read TGTGCCTGGAGTCAGGGTTGGGAAGAGACCCAGTACTTC.